Listed here are 5 T cell receptor beta chains from one sample, sequenced in a study of cytomegalovirus exposure and HLA in healthy donors. Vbeta (60) and Jbeta (13) primers were used in the PCR. Profiled with immunoSEQ multiplex PCR; TCRdb holds only in-frame clones, not every one. Among around 110,000 clones listed, 55% to 65% were seen once. Sequenced sample: PBMCs. The receptors were gathered from a woman aged 25 to 39 in good health and CMV-seronegative.

V gene TRBV9 combines with J gene TRBJ2-1; perhaps TRBD1 as D (6 bases). V was cut by 1 base and J by 9 bases, with 8 bases left in between. The CDR3 has 12 residues. CDR1 is SGDLS, CDR2 YYNGEE, per germline. The CDR3 spells CASSVTGTEQFF. CDR3 coding DNA: TGTGCCAGCAGCGTAACAGGGACTGAGCAGTTCTTC.

This clone has more than one count but fewer than ten. V gene TRBV6-1 combines with J gene TRBJ1-4; TRBD1 aligns across 9 bases. The V segment lost 4 bases and the J segment 7 bases; nucleotides outside the gene matches: 4. Germline V CDR1 and CDR2: MNHNS, SASEGT. This CDR3 spans 14 amino acids. The CDR3 here is CASSVTGGGEKLFF. The CDR3 DNA sequence: TGTGCCAGCAGTGTAACAGGGGGCGGTGAAAAACTGTTTTTT.

The rearrangement joins TRBV5-5 to TRBJ1-1; D may be TRBD1 (5 bases). There are 15 residues in the CDR3. Germline V gene data show CDR1 as SGHKS and CDR2 as YYEKEE (reference sequence). Between the trimmed V and J ends, which lost 4 bases and 0 bases, there was a span of 13 bases. For the CDR3, the DNA is TGTGCCAGCAGCACGACGGGGGTTTTGAACACTGAAGCTTTCTTT. Protein sequence: CASSTTGVLNTEAFF.

The chain has TRBV9 and TRBJ2-7; TRBD2 matches at 8 bases. Looked up from germline, CDR1 is SGDLS and CDR2 is YYNGEE. Trimming removed 0 bases from V and 6 bases from J; junction bases left unmatched: 8. This CDR3 spans 15 amino acids. As DNA, the CDR3 is TGTGCCAGCAGCGTAGACGGAGCGGGAGTTGCCGAGCAGTACTTC. Amino acid sequence: CASSVDGAGVAEQYF.

The gene calls are TRBV28 and TRBJ1-1, with a tentative D call TRBD1 (5 bases). Germline CDR1 reads MDHEN; CDR2 reads SYDVKM. This CDR3 is built from 15 residues. Trimming removed 5 bases from V and 0 bases from J, with 13 bases in between. The CDR3 reads CASSKITGVNTEAFF. The CDR3 DNA is TGTGCCAGCAGTAAAATAACAGGAGTGAACACTGAAGCTTTCTTT.